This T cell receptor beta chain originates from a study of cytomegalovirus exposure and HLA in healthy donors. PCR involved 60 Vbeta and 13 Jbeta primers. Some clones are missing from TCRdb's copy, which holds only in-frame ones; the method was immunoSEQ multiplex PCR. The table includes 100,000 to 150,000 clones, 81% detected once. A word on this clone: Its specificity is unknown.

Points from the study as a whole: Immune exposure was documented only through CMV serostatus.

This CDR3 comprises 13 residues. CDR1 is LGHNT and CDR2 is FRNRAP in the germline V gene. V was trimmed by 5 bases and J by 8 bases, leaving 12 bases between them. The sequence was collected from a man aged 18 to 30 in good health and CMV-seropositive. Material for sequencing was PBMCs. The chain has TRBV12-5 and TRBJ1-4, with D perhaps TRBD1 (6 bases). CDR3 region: CASGIGGSEKLFF. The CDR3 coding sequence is TGTGCTAGTGGTATAGGGGGTTCAGAAAAACTGTTTTTT.